This T cell receptor beta chain stems from a study of CD8 T cells in ankylosing spondylitis. Quantitative 5'-RACE was performed with molecular barcodes, and it yielded the TCR beta libraries. TCRdb used MiXCR to reprocess the 5' RACE reads, holding one entry per CDR3 protein. The sample carries some 140,000 distinct CDR3 sequences, around 6.6% recorded once. The CDR3 is 15 residues long. Trimming cost V 1 base and J 8 bases, with 14 bases left between them. Germline-derived CDR1 and CDR2 are KGHSH and LQKENI. Notes on the study in general: A TCR beta motif made of fewer than ten highly homologous variants seemed typical of ankylosing spondylitis blood. Some of the motif variants had earlier been found in reactive arthritis patients' fluid and blood. In ankylosing spondylitis patients, matched synovial fluid reportedly showed significant enrichment of disease-linked clones.

This clonotype was recorded at least ten times. Its antigen remains unidentified. Sequencing was done on a sample of blood, either unsorted or a sorted T cell fraction (not recorded which). This sequence was found in a female donor with ankylosing spondylitis or in good health (not recorded which). The rearrangement links TRBV18 to TRBJ1-4; D might be TRBD1 (5 bases). The CDR3 sequence: CASSPLMQGGEKLFF. CDR3 sequence (DNA): TGTGCCAGCTCACCACTCATGCAGGGAGGCGAAAAACTGTTTTTT.